Presented here are 31 T cell receptor beta chains from one specimen sequenced in a study of blood T cells in healthy people across ages (dated by TCRdb to 2015 to 2017). Receptors were amplified or captured by 5' RACE. Instrument used: Illumina HiSeq 2500. A second PCR of roughly 6 to 11 cycles was run with a J-beta primer mix and a sample-barcoded 5' primer. TCRdb applied fastp at Q25 and MiXCR to the public reads, then kept only in-frame beta chains. Rows with a matching CDR3 protein are joined into one entry that keeps the most common DNA and genes. The sample records about a million distinct CDR3 sequences, 51% of which are singletons. The biggest ten clones account for about a fifth of the sample. The sample taken for sequencing was blood. The receptors shown here come from a woman aged 60-75 years in good health.

This clonotype was seen more than once but under ten times. The chain is built from TRBV7-3 and TRBJ2-3, with unresolved D. The V end was cut by 9 bases, the J end by 1 base, with 20 bases between. The CDR3 is made up of 16 amino acids. Germline V CDR1 and CDR2: SGHTA, FQGTGA. CDR3 sequence (DNA): TGTGCCAGTAGCCCGAATGCTGGGTTGGGCACAGATACGCAGTATTTT. Amino acid sequence: CASSPNAGLGTDTQYF.

The chain is built from TRBV4-1 and TRBJ2-7; D gene ambiguous. Germline lookup yields CDR1 MGHRA and CDR2 YSYEKL. Trimming took off 2 bases at V and 5 bases at J, with 16 bases between the two ends. This CDR3 is built from 15 residues. This chain's CDR3 is CASSQIPAAGNEQYF. The CDR3 region has the DNA TGCGCCAGCAGCCAAATCCCTGCGGCAGGCAACGAGCAGTACTTC.

The rearrangement links TRBV19 to TRBJ2-5, with D possibly being TRBD1 (5 bases). The J call may be in error: the DNA end matches TRBJ2-4 better. Per germline, CDR1 LNHDA and CDR2 SQIVND (reference sequence). The length of the CDR3 is 15 residues. The DNA for the CDR3 is TGTGCCAGTAGTCTTGGTTCAGGGCCCAAAAACATTCAGTACTTC. Translating gives CASSLGSGPKNIQYF.

This sequence joins TRBV9 and TRBJ2-1, with D possibly being TRBD1 or TRBD2 (5 bases each). This CDR3 is built from 13 residues. CDR1 SGDLS and CDR2 YYNGEE come from the germline V gene. V gave up 2 bases and J gave up 5 bases, with 8 bases separating them. The DNA for the CDR3 is TGTGCCAGCAGCGTGCAGGGAGACAATGAGCAGTTCTTC. This gives the protein CASSVQGDNEQFF.

The chain joins TRBV28 to TRBJ2-7, with a weak D call TRBD1 (6 bases). The end of the DNA is better explained by TRBJ2-5, so the J call may be wrong. Germline V gives CDR1 MDHEN, CDR2 SYDVKM. CDR3 length: 15 residues. CDR3 loop: CASSLLLGAGETQYF. The CDR3 DNA reads as TGTGCCAGCAGTTTACTGCTGGGGGCTGGAGAGACCCAGTACTTC.

V usage is TRBV15 and J usage is TRBJ2-7; maybe TRBD2 (6 bases). With 1 base removed from V and 6 bases from J, the gap between germline ends came to 16 bases. Germline values: CDR1 LNHNV, CDR2 YYDKDF (reference sequence). This CDR3 spans 15 amino acids. Written as DNA, the CDR3 is TGTGCCACCAGCAGAGTTCCCGGGAGTAGGGTCGAGCAGTACTTC. Translated, it gives CATSRVPGSRVEQYF.

The chain links TRBV12-5 to TRBJ1-4, with TRBD1 as a possible D gene (6 bases). This CDR3 has 15 residues. Germline CDR1 LGHNT, CDR2 FRNRAP. The germline V and J ends were trimmed by 4 bases and 7 bases, with 16 bases remaining between them. This chain's CDR3 is CASGWTGTWLEKLFF. Written as DNA, the CDR3 is TGTGCTAGTGGTTGGACCGGGACATGGCTTGAAAAACTGTTTTTT.

This clonotype was seen a handful of times. This chain uses TRBV20-1 with TRBJ2-1; 8 bases are shared with TRBD2. The germline V gene encodes CDR1 DFQATT and CDR2 SNEGSKA (reference sequence). There are 18 residues in the CDR3. V shed 5 bases and J 2 bases; nucleotides not matched to a gene: 17. This chain's CDR3 is CSASTFSGLGTAYNEQFF. The CDR3 DNA follows: TGCAGTGCTTCCACCTTCTCGGGACTAGGGACGGCCTACAATGAGCAGTTCTTC.

This clonotype was recorded a few times. The chain carries TRBV20-1 and TRBJ2-3; D gene uncertain. The CDR3 totals 12 residues. Germline CDR1 is DFQATT and CDR2 is SNEGSKA (reference sequence). Trimming cost V 3 bases and J 4 bases, with 8 bases left between them. The CDR3 region has the DNA TGCAGTGCTAGGTCACCCGCAGATACGCAGTATTTT. As protein: CSARSPADTQYF.

The V gene is TRBV15, the J gene TRBJ2-7; weak D call: TRBD1 (5 bases). The CDR3 covers 13 residues. Deletions cut 4 bases from V and 3 bases from J, with 10 bases between. Germline-derived CDR1 and CDR2 are LNHNV and YYDKDF (reference sequence). The CDR3 DNA reads as TGTGCCACCAGCAAAGCCAGGGACTACGAGCAGTACTTC. It codes for CATSKARDYEQYF.

This chain connects TRBV11-2 to TRBJ2-1; D is unresolved. The CDR3 runs 13 residues. The germline V and J ends were trimmed by 8 bases and 2 bases, with 10 bases remaining between them. Germline loops: CDR1 SGHAT, CDR2 FQNNGV. The CDR3 nucleotides read TGTGCCAGCGCGACTTATCCCTACAATGAGCAGTTCTTC. This gives the protein CASATYPYNEQFF.

This clonotype showed up just a few times. This chain connects TRBV3-1 to TRBJ2-3; TRBD2 agrees at 10 bases. The CDR3 consists of 17 residues. Trimming at V came to 3 bases and at J to 1 base, leaving 7 bases not matched to a gene. The germline CDR1 and CDR2 sequences are LGHDT and YNNKEL (reference sequence). The CDR3 sequence is CASSQASGSIGTDTQYF. CDR3 DNA: TGTGCCAGCAGCCAGGCTAGCGGGAGTATCGGCACAGATACGCAGTATTTT.

The rearrangement joins TRBV5-1 to TRBJ2-7, with no clear D. The germline gives CDR1 SGHRS, CDR2 YFSETQ. The V gene lost 4 bases and the J gene lost 5 bases, with 13 bases spanning the gap. This CDR3 has 13 residues. CDR3 DNA: TGCGCCAGCAGCCCAGGCCCTACGGACGAGCAGTACTTC. The encoded protein is CASSPGPTDEQYF.

This clonotype was counted ten times or more. This chain uses TRBV20-1 with TRBJ2-7; 8 positions agree with TRBD2. Germline CDR1 is DFQATT and CDR2 is SNEGSKA (reference sequence). The ends lost 3 bases at V and 0 bases at J; junction bases unmatched: 7. The CDR3 extends over 15 amino acids. The CDR3 is CSARRWRGDSYEQYF. CDR3 bases: TGCAGTGCTAGGAGGTGGCGGGGGGACTCCTACGAGCAGTACTTC.

This clonotype was counted a few times. The chain joins TRBV12-3 or TRBV12-4 to TRBJ1-1; tentatively, D is TRBD1 (5 bases). Trimming cost V 3 bases and J 6 bases, with 11 bases left between them. The CDR3 has 13 amino acids. This CDR3 reads CASSLIGTPEAFF. DNA of the CDR3: TGTGCCAGCAGTTTGATCGGGACCCCTGAAGCTTTCTTT.

The chain has TRBV5-5 and TRBJ2-5; D ambiguous. Trimming shortened V by 0 bases and J by 2 bases, and 11 bases separated the two germline ends. In germline, CDR1 is SGHKS, CDR2 YYEKEE (reference sequence). The CDR3 totals 15 residues. CDR3 in DNA: TGTGCCAGCAGCTTGGGATCCCTGGGGCAAGAGACCCAGTACTTC. Amino acids: CASSLGSLGQETQYF.

The chain links TRBV7-6 to TRBJ2-6; 9 bases line up with TRBD1. The CDR3 loop spans 18 amino acids. Germline assignment: CDR1 SGHVS and CDR2 FNYEAQ. V lost 1 base, J lost 1 base, and 5 bases stayed unmatched. This CDR3 reads CASSLGDRASSGANVLTF. The CDR3, as DNA: TGTGCCAGCAGCTTAGGGGACAGGGCTTCATCTGGGGCCAACGTCCTGACTTTC. Using reference TRBV7-6 and TRBJ2-6 for the parts outside the CDR3, the full variable domain is GAGVSQSPRYKVTKRGQDVALRCDPISGHVSLYWYRQALGQGPEFLTYFNYEAQQDKSGLPNDRFSAERPEGSISTLTIQRTEQRDSAMYRCASSLGDRASSGANVLTFGAGSRLTVL.

The rearrangement uses TRBV27 and TRBJ2-1; 7 bases match TRBD2. Matching the DNA end better, TRBJ2-7 makes the J call doubtful. The germline CDR1 and CDR2 sequences are MNHEY and SMNVEV (reference sequence). The CDR3 runs 14 residues. CDR3 bases: TGTGCCAGCAGTTGGGAGGGTTCCTACAATGAGCAGTACTTC. Amino acids: CASSWEGSYNEQYF.

The V call is TRBV6-6, the J call TRBJ2-7; D is perhaps TRBD1 or TRBD2 (5 bases each). Trimming took 2 bases from V and 0 from J, leaving 11 bases between them. Germline V gene data show CDR1 as MNHNY and CDR2 as SVGAGI (reference sequence). This CDR3 has 15 residues. DNA for the CDR3: TGTGCCAGCAGTTACGGGGACCTCAGCTCCTACGAGCAGTACTTC. Its protein is CASSYGDLSSYEQYF.

This clonotype has at least ten counts. This sequence joins TRBV18 and TRBJ2-3; weak D call: TRBD1 (5 bases). Germline V CDR1 and CDR2: KGHSH, LQKENI. The CDR3 has 12 amino acids. Trimming shortened V by 8 bases and J by 4 bases, and 10 bases separated the two germline ends. CDR3 nucleotides: TGTGCCAGCAGCCCCAGGGCAGATACGCAGTATTTT. Encoded protein: CASSPRADTQYF.

The chain carries TRBV12-3 or TRBV12-4 and TRBJ2-2, with D unclear. With 5 bases removed from V and 9 bases from J, the gap between germline ends came to 10 bases. The CDR3 spans 12 residues. CDR3 coding DNA: TGTGCCAGCAGTCCCAGCGTCCGGGAGCTGTTTTTT. Its translation is CASSPSVRELFF.

The chain employs TRBV28 and TRBJ2-5; D is unresolved. The DNA end lines up better with TRBJ2-7; the J call may be wrong. The CDR3 runs to 13 residues. Germline V CDR1 and CDR2: MDHEN, SYDVKM. CDR3 nucleotides: TGTGCCAGCAGGAAGGAAGTAACCTACGAGCAGTACTTC. It specifies CASRKEVTYEQYF.

The chain carries TRBV18 and TRBJ1-4; 10 bases agree with TRBD1. The J segment lost 8 bases and the V segment lost 6 bases, leaving 9 bases of the junction unmatched. The CDR3 totals 15 residues. Looked up from germline, CDR1 is KGHSH and CDR2 is LQKENI. CDR3: CASSRTGGIEEKLFF. In nucleotides, the CDR3 is TGTGCCAGCTCCCGGACAGGGGGAATTGAGGAAAAACTGTTTTTT.

This clonotype was recorded once. The chain links TRBV6-5 to TRBJ1-6; 7 nucleotides align to TRBD1. Germline V gives CDR1 MNHEY, CDR2 SVGAGI. After removal of 10 bases from V and 8 bases from J, the junction contained 5 bases not matched to a gene. The CDR3 consists of 12 residues. The CDR3 nucleotides read TGTGCCACCGCAGGGGGAGATTCACCCCTCCACTTT. Translated: CATAGGDSPLHF.

This chain joins TRBV6-4 and TRBJ2-3; D is possibly TRBD2 (6 bases). With 4 bases removed from V and 4 bases from J, the gap between germline ends came to 18 bases. Germline V gene sequence: CDR1 MRHNA, CDR2 SNTAGT. The CDR3 has 16 amino acids. The CDR3 coding sequence is TGTGCCAGCAGTGTGCCTGGAGGGCTAGGGGCAGATACGCAGTATTTT. It encodes CASSVPGGLGADTQYF.

V is TRBV20-1 and J is TRBJ2-3, with no clear D. Germline assignment: CDR1 DFQATT and CDR2 SNEGSKA (reference sequence). CDR3 length: 13 amino acids. V dropped 3 bases and J dropped 2 bases, with 9 bases sitting between them. In DNA form, the CDR3 reads TGCAGTGCTAGGGGAACCGCCACAGATACGCAGTATTTT. It specifies CSARGTATDTQYF.

CDR3 region: CASSLGGAGAYNEQYF. In DNA, the CDR3 is TGTGCCAGCAGCTTAGGTGGAGCAGGAGCCTACAATGAGCAGTACTTC. The chain joins TRBV7-9 to TRBJ2-1; D unclear. The assigned J gene may be wrong: the sequence end matches TRBJ2-7 better. The CDR3 has 16 amino acids. CDR1 and CDR2 from the germline V gene are SEHNR and FQNEAQ (reference sequence).

The chain links TRBV10-2 to TRBJ2-5, with D perhaps assigned TRBD1 or TRBD2 (5 bases each). This CDR3 has 14 residues. CDR1 WSHSY and CDR2 SAAADI come from the germline V gene. V shed 8 bases and J shed 5 bases, with 18 bases lying between them. The CDR3, as DNA: TGCGCCAGCCTTTTAGATGGGGGTCGTGAGACCCAGTACTTC. Amino acid sequence: CASLLDGGRETQYF.

The CDR3: CASSIDRGDEQYF. Here the CDR3 DNA reads TGTGCCAGTAGTATAGATCGCGGGGACGAGCAGTACTTC. The chain links TRBV19 to TRBJ2-7; maybe TRBD2 (6 bases). The V gene lost 0 bases and the J gene lost 5 bases, with 8 bases spanning the gap. There are 13 residues in the CDR3. CDR1 and CDR2 (germline): LNHDA, SQIVND (reference sequence).

V gene TRBV29-1 combines with J gene TRBJ1-2; tentatively, D is TRBD1 (5 bases). Germline V gene sequence: CDR1 SQVTM, CDR2 ANQGSEA. Trimming pared 4 bases from V and 7 bases from J, leaving 10 bases between. This CDR3 comprises 11 residues. The DNA for the CDR3 is TGCAGCGTTGGGACACCCGCTGGCTACACCTTC. The encoded protein is CSVGTPAGYTF. The entire variable domain, with the rest obtained from reference TRBV29-1 and TRBJ1-2, is as follows: SAVISQKPSRDICQRGTSLTIQCQVDSQVTMMFWYRQQPGQSLTLIATANQGSEATYESGFVIDKFPISRPNLTFSTLTVSNMSPEDSSIYLCSVGTPAGYTFGSGTRLTVV.

Comments on this clonotype: A read error may explain this, as a much larger clone is one base away. V gene TRBV12-3 or TRBV12-4 combines with J gene TRBJ2-4; the D call may be TRBD1 or TRBD2 (5 bases each). TRBJ2-7 matches the DNA end more closely, so the J call is doubtful. CDR3 size: 15 residues. CDR3 sequence: CASSFAGAGSYEQYF. CDR3 DNA: TGTGCCAGCAGTTTTGCCGGGGCGGGCTCCTACGAGCAGTACTTC.